Below are 17 T cell receptor beta chains sequenced from a single sample in a study of radiotherapy plus CTLA-4 blockade in lung cancer. The assay was immunoSEQ multiplex PCR, and TCRdb's table has in-frame clones only and misses some. The profile covers about 51,000 clones, with 77% appearing a single time and 2% to 2.5% taken by the ten largest. This material consisted of peripheral blood, taken from a patient treated with radiotherapy plus ipilimumab. The receptors originated from a human donor with non-small cell lung cancer whose response to radiotherapy plus ipilimumab could not be evaluated.

CDR3 nucleotide sequence: TGCGCCAGCAGCAATCAAGGATCAGCGGGAACTGAGACCCAGTACTTC. Its protein is CASSNQGSAGTETQYF. J is TRBJ2-5 and V is TRBV4-1, with 7 bases lining up with TRBD2. The J segment lost 5 bases and the V segment lost 5 bases, leaving 14 bases of the junction unmatched. The CDR3 has 16 residues. Germline CDR1 is MGHRA and CDR2 is YSYEKL.

There are a few counts of this clone. The chain uses TRBV15 and TRBJ1-4, with 9 positions matching TRBD1. With 6 bases clipped from V and 8 bases from J, the junction kept 13 bases outside the gene matches. The CDR3 length is 16 residues. Germline CDR1 LNHNV, CDR2 YYDKDF (reference sequence). CDR3 DNA: TGTGCCACCAGTCGGGGACAGGGAAAGGTTTCGGAAAAACTGTTTTTT. Its translation is CATSRGQGKVSEKLFF.

V is TRBV7-9 and J is TRBJ2-1, with 9 bases fitting TRBD2. V dropped 5 bases and J dropped 5; count of bases not matched to a gene: 4. The CDR3 is 14 residues long. Germline V gene lookup returns CDR1 SEHNR and CDR2 FQNEAQ (reference sequence). CDR3 coding DNA: TGTGCCAGCAGCCGTGGGACTAGCAACAATGAGCAGTTCTTC. Amino acids: CASSRGTSNNEQFF.

This chain joins TRBV7-6 and TRBJ2-3; TRBD2 matches 11 bases. The CDR3 totals 17 residues. Germline V lookup: CDR1 SGHVS, CDR2 FNYEAQ. V was clipped by 1 base and J by 2 bases; unmatched bases: 5. As DNA, the CDR3 is TGTGCCAGCAGCTTAGGACTAGCGGGAAGTACCACAGATACGCAGTATTTT. Translating gives CASSLGLAGSTTDTQYF.

This rearrangement joins TRBV2 to TRBJ2-3; 8 bases line up with TRBD1. The CDR3 is 15 amino acids. Germline CDR1 SNHLY, CDR2 FYNNEI. The J segment lost 6 bases and the V segment lost 5 bases, leaving 10 bases of the junction unmatched. The CDR3 protein is CASSPDRVQHDTQYF. CDR3 in DNA: TGTGCCAGCAGTCCGGACAGGGTACAGCACGATACGCAGTATTTT.

The CDR3 DNA reads TGTGCCAGCAGTTCCTCGACTAGCGGGAGGCCCGAGCAGTACTTC. Amino acid sequence: CASSSSTSGRPEQYF. The chain combines TRBV6-5 with TRBJ2-7, with TRBD2 matching 13 bases. The CDR3 extends over 15 amino acids. From germline, CDR1 is MNHEY and CDR2 SVGAGI. Trimming at V came to 4 bases and at J to 6 bases, leaving 6 bases not matched to a gene.

This chain connects TRBV5-1 to TRBJ2-7, with 11 bases matching TRBD2. Trimming took 3 bases from V and 0 from J; bases not matched to a gene: 5. From germline, CDR1 is SGHRS and CDR2 YFSETQ. This CDR3 comprises 16 residues. In nucleotides, the CDR3 is TGCGCCAGCAGCTGGACTCTAGCGGGGGGCTCCTACGAGCAGTACTTC. This encodes CASSWTLAGGSYEQYF.

This sequence joins TRBV18 and TRBJ1-1; D is undetermined. Trimming cost V 3 bases and J 1 base, with 9 bases left between them. The CDR3 runs to 14 residues. Germline V CDR1 and CDR2: KGHSH, LQKENI. CDR3 region: CASSPYQENTEAFF. For the CDR3, the DNA is TGTGCCAGCTCACCCTACCAGGAGAACACTGAAGCTTTCTTT. The complete variable domain, with remaining parts taken from reference TRBV18 and TRBJ1-1, reads NAGVMQNPRHLVRRRGQEARLRCSPMKGHSHVYWYRQLPEEGLKFMVYLQKENIIDESGMPKERFSAEFPKEGPSILRIQQVVRGDSAAYFCASSPYQENTEAFFGQGTRLTVV.

The rearrangement uses TRBV5-4 and TRBJ1-6, with D perhaps TRBD1 (5 bases). CDR3 length: 15 amino acids. Germline values: CDR1 SGHNT, CDR2 YYREEE (reference sequence). V lost 0 bases, J lost 6 bases, and 10 bases lay in between. CDR3 residues: CASSLERQGNSPLHF. In nucleotides, the CDR3 is TGTGCCAGCAGCTTGGAGAGGCAGGGTAATTCACCCCTCCACTTT.

This clone was detected only once. This chain uses TRBV7-9 with TRBJ2-5; tentative D call: TRBD2 (5 bases). V lost 3 bases, J lost 4 bases, and 9 bases lay in between. The CDR3 runs to 13 residues. In germline, CDR1 is SEHNR, CDR2 FQNEAQ (reference sequence). In DNA form, the CDR3 reads TGTGCCAGCAGCTTCCTTGGAGGAGAGACCCAGTACTTC. It codes for CASSFLGGETQYF.

This chain uses TRBV27 with TRBJ1-1, with TRBD1 matching over 10 bases. J lost 7 bases, V lost 6 bases, and 5 bases had no gene match. Germline assignment: CDR1 MNHEY and CDR2 SMNVEV (reference sequence). The CDR3 has 13 amino acids. CDR3 amino acids: CASRETGGFEAFF. CDR3 DNA sequence: TGTGCCAGCAGAGAGACAGGGGGCTTTGAAGCTTTCTTT.

V usage is TRBV11-2 and J usage is TRBJ1-1; D is uncertain. Trimming took 5 bases from V and 1 from J, leaving 11 bases between them. Per germline, CDR1 SGHAT and CDR2 FQNNGV. CDR3 length: 14 amino acids. The CDR3, as DNA: TGTGCCAGCAGCCCCTGGGGAGGGAACACTGAAGCTTTCTTT. As protein: CASSPWGGNTEAFF.

The chain has TRBV7-6 and TRBJ2-1; 10 positions agree with TRBD2. Germline-derived CDR1 and CDR2 are SGHVS and FNYEAQ. After removal of 4 bases from V and 7 bases from J, the junction contained 13 bases not matched to a gene. This CDR3 contains 17 residues. The CDR3 loop reads CASSSSPLSGRRNEQFF. For the CDR3, the DNA is TGTGCCAGCAGCTCTAGCCCCCTTAGCGGGAGGAGGAATGAGCAGTTCTTC.

The chain employs TRBV7-3 and TRBJ2-1; 9 positions match TRBD2. CDR3 size: 15 residues. Germline lookup yields CDR1 SGHTA and CDR2 FQGTGA. V trimming: 3 bases; J trimming: 2 bases; junction bases outside the gene matches: 2. The CDR3 is CASSFSGGTYNEQFF. CDR3 bases: TGTGCCAGCAGCTTTAGCGGGGGAACCTACAATGAGCAGTTCTTC.

This sequence joins TRBV18 and TRBJ1-6; no reliable D call. The CDR3 covers 14 residues. Trimming took off 3 bases at V and 9 bases at J, with 12 bases between the two ends. The germline CDR1 and CDR2 sequences are KGHSH and LQKENI. The CDR3 sequence: CASSPEGSGSPLHF. In DNA form, the CDR3 reads TGTGCCAGCTCACCGGAGGGTAGCGGTTCACCCCTCCACTTT.

This clone was observed a handful of times. The chain combines TRBV28 with TRBJ2-7, with TRBD2 matching over 7 bases. The CDR3 contains 16 residues. In germline, CDR1 is MDHEN, CDR2 SYDVKM. The V segment lost 3 bases and the J segment 0 bases; nucleotides outside the gene matches: 8. CDR3 sequence (DNA): TGTGCCAGCAGTTTTCATCTAGCGGCCCTCTCCTACGAGCAGTACTTC. Its translation is CASSFHLAALSYEQYF.

This clone was counted only a few times. The V gene is TRBV15, the J gene TRBJ2-1, with 7 bases aligning to TRBD1. Germline loops: CDR1 LNHNV, CDR2 YYDKDF (reference sequence). CDR3 size: 19 residues. The junction had 15 bases not matched to a gene; V was cut back by 1 base and J by 3 bases. CDR3 DNA sequence: TGTGCCACCAGCAGAGGATTGATTATACAGGGGATCGGCTACAATGAGCAGTTCTTC. Amino acid sequence: CATSRGLIIQGIGYNEQFF.